This TCR beta chain was observed in a study of OX40 agonist ivuxolimab in advanced cancers. For the study at large: Patients took ivuxolimab, an agonistic anti-OX40 (CD134) antibody.

Germline CDR1 is LGHNA and CDR2 is YSLEER. The length of the CDR3 is 17 residues. The V end lost 1 base, the J end lost 6 bases, and 22 bases lay between the germline ends. Points from the study as a whole: Undetermined was the antigen specificity of the expanded peripheral T cells.

Using immunoSEQ multiplex PCR, the repertoire was profiled, and TCRdb retains in-frame clones only, with some absent. The sample consists of around 56,000 clones, roughly 90% of them appearing once. To note about this clone: Its antigen is undetermined.

This specimen was CD4+ or CD8+ T cells sorted from blood, taken in a trial of the OX40 agonist ivuxolimab. This TCR came from an adult with an advanced solid tumor such as melanoma, head and neck, liver or kidney cancer. The chain employs TRBV4-3 and TRBJ2-7; D perhaps matches TRBD1 (6 bases). CDR3 coding DNA: TGCGCCAGCAGCCAAGGGATAGACAGGCCTATTTCCGGCGAGCAGTACTTC. Translating gives CASSQGIDRPISGEQYF.